These 15 T cell receptor beta chains share one sample of origin, sequenced in a study of T cells in Graves' hyperthyroidism and ophthalmopathy. RNA transcripts yielded amplified TCR beta CDR3 regions. The HTBI primer set drove a first-round RT-PCR of the TCR CDR3. TCRdb processed the multiplex PCR reads anew with MiXCR; each CDR3 protein has one entry. The table lists over 650,000 distinct CDR3 sequences, about 15% of them singletons, with roughly 8% in the top ten. The sample was blood. These receptors came from a man between 18 and 29 years old with Graves' hyperthyroidism.

This clonotype was seen ten or more times. The V and J genes are TRBV7-9 and TRBJ1-5; a weak D match, TRBD1 (6 bases). Between the trimmed V and J ends, which lost 1 base and 7 bases, there was a span of 8 bases. The CDR3 covers 13 residues. CDR1 and CDR2 (germline): SEHNR, FQNEAQ (reference sequence). For the CDR3, the DNA is TGTGCCAGCAGCTTAGATAGGGGGCAGCCCCAGCATTTT. Its translation is CASSLDRGQPQHF.

In its sample, this clonotype was seen a few times. The V gene is TRBV6-1, the J gene TRBJ2-2; the D call may be TRBD1 or TRBD2 (5 bases each). Germline V gene sequence: CDR1 MNHNS, CDR2 SASEGT. The CDR3 runs 16 residues. The V end was cut by 7 bases, the J end by 0 bases, with 15 bases between. The DNA of the CDR3 is TGTGCCAGCATCGCGAGGGGTTTTTCGAACACCGGGGAGCTGTTTTTT. This translates into CASIARGFSNTGELFF.

Ten or more counts support this clonotype. This sequence joins TRBV28 and TRBJ2-7, with TRBD2 matching 9 bases. The germline gives CDR1 MDHEN, CDR2 SYDVKM. This CDR3 contains 17 residues. The J segment lost 2 bases and the V segment lost 2 bases, leaving 10 bases of the junction unmatched. CDR3 region: CASSLARGLAITYEQYF. CDR3 nucleotide sequence: TGTGCCAGCAGTTTAGCCCGCGGACTAGCGATTACCTACGAGCAGTACTTC.

There are a few counts of this clonotype. The chain uses TRBV28 and TRBJ1-2; TRBD1 agrees at 12 bases. Losses at the gene ends were 5 bases for V and 4 bases for J; bases not matched to a gene: 11. CDR3 length: 17 amino acids. CDR1 and CDR2 (germline): MDHEN, SYDVKM. CDR3 in amino acids: CASSQPGQGARGYGYTF. CDR3 in DNA: TGTGCCAGCAGTCAACCGGGACAGGGGGCGCGAGGCTATGGCTACACCTTC.

This clonotype was found many times. The chain uses TRBV7-9 and TRBJ2-3, with D hard to call. The germline gives CDR1 SEHNR, CDR2 FQNEAQ (reference sequence). V was clipped by 1 base and J by 3 bases, with 5 bases between them. There are 13 residues in the CDR3. The CDR3 is CASSLEATDTQYF. The CDR3, as DNA: TGTGCCAGCAGCTTAGAGGCTACAGATACGCAGTATTTT.

Many counts were recorded for this clonotype. This chain connects TRBV11-2 to TRBJ2-5; no reliable D call. Germline V gene sequence: CDR1 SGHAT, CDR2 FQNNGV. The CDR3 consists of 14 residues. Trimming stripped 1 base from V and 3 bases from J, with 9 bases between. The CDR3 region has the DNA TGTGCCAGCAGCTTAGGGCACCGGGAAGAGACCCAGTACTTC. Its protein is CASSLGHREETQYF.

The chain couples TRBV19 to TRBJ2-7; 9 nucleotides line up with TRBD2. Germline V gene lookup returns CDR1 LNHDA and CDR2 SQIVND (reference sequence). V dropped 1 base and J dropped 2; count of bases not matched to a gene: 9. This CDR3 comprises 17 residues. CDR3 coding DNA: TGTGCCAGTAGTATAGCCCCCAATAGCGGGAGCGCCTACGAGCAGTACTTC. Protein sequence: CASSIAPNSGSAYEQYF.

This clonotype has only one observation. The rearrangement links TRBV4-1 to TRBJ2-1; D possibly matches TRBD1 or TRBD2 (7 bases each). Trimming shortened V by 4 bases and J by 0 bases, and 16 bases separated the two germline ends. The CDR3 loop spans 17 amino acids. Per germline, CDR1 MGHRA and CDR2 YSYEKL. The CDR3 here is CASSPAGQPSSYNEQFF. The CDR3 DNA is TGCGCCAGCAGCCCAGCGGGACAGCCCTCCTCCTACAATGAGCAGTTCTTC.

There are a few counts of this clonotype. The chain has TRBV5-1 and TRBJ2-1, with 7 positions matching TRBD1. CDR3 length: 15 residues. Trimming removed 0 bases from V and 2 bases from J; junction bases left unmatched: 2. Per the germline V gene, CDR1 is SGHRS and CDR2 is YFSETQ. The CDR3, as DNA: TGCGCCAGCAGCTTGGGGGACAGCCCCTACAATGAGCAGTTCTTC. Translating gives CASSLGDSPYNEQFF.

In this sample, this clonotype turned up many times. The chain couples TRBV7-9 to TRBJ2-1; D might be TRBD2 (6 bases). This CDR3 contains 14 residues. Trimming removed 7 bases from V and 0 bases from J, with 10 bases in between. The V gene's germline CDR1 is SEHNR and CDR2 FQNEAQ (reference sequence). CDR3 amino acids: CASTRLVSYNEQFF. The CDR3 region has the DNA TGTGCCAGCACCCGACTAGTCTCCTACAATGAGCAGTTCTTC.

This clonotype was seen only a few times. The genes are TRBV24-1 and TRBJ1-5, with D possibly being TRBD1 (5 bases). Germline V gene data show CDR1 as KGHDR and CDR2 as SFDVKD. The CDR3 contains 14 residues. V lost 3 bases, J lost 4 bases, and 9 bases lay in between. CDR3 DNA sequence: TGTGCCACCAGTGATCGACAGATTAATCAGCCCCAGCATTTT. This encodes CATSDRQINQPQHF.

This clonotype was observed a handful of times. V usage is TRBV19 and J usage is TRBJ1-5; the D is unclear. The CDR3 spans 15 residues. V lost 7 bases and J 1 base, leaving 14 bases between the germline ends. Germline CDR1 LNHDA, CDR2 SQIVND (reference sequence). The CDR3 sequence is CASTELGLSNQPQHF. DNA of the CDR3: TGTGCCAGTACGGAGTTAGGGTTAAGCAATCAGCCCCAGCATTTT.

CDR3 DNA: TGTGCCAGCAGTTACTCCCGGACAGGGGGTGGCTATGGCTACACCTTC. Translated: CASSYSRTGGGYGYTF. This sequence joins TRBV6-5 and TRBJ1-2, with TRBD1 matching over 10 bases. J gave up 4 bases and V 0 bases, and 5 bases lay outside the gene matches. This CDR3 contains 16 residues. Germline assignment: CDR1 MNHEY and CDR2 SVGAGI.

The chain carries TRBV4-2 and TRBJ1-3; D perhaps matches TRBD1 (5 bases). Trimming took off 0 bases at V and 3 bases at J, with 15 bases between the two ends. CDR1 is LGHNA, CDR2 YNFKEQ, per germline. CDR3 length: 17 residues. In nucleotides, the CDR3 is TGTGCCAGCAGCCAAGAGGTCAACCCGGGGGGTGGAAACACCATATATTTT. Its translation: CASSQEVNPGGGNTIYF.

In this sample, this clonotype turned up many times. This chain connects TRBV28 to TRBJ2-1; no clear D. The CDR3 is 14 residues long. V lost 2 bases and J 0 bases, leaving 5 bases between the germline ends. Germline CDR1 reads MDHEN; CDR2 reads SYDVKM. In DNA form, the CDR3 reads TGTGCCAGCAGTTTACTGAGCTCCTACAATGAGCAGTTCTTC. Its translation: CASSLLSSYNEQFF.